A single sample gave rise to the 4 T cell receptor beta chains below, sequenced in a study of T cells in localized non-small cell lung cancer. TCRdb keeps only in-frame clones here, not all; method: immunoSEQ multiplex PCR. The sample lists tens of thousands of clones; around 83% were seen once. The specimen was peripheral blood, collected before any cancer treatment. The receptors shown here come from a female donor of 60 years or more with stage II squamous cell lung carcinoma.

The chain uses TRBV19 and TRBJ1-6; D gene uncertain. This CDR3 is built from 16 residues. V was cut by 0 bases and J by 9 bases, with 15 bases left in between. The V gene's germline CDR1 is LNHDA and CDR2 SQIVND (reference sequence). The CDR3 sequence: CASSIDLDWGGSPLHF. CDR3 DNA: TGTGCCAGTAGTATAGATCTAGACTGGGGAGGTTCACCCCTCCACTTT. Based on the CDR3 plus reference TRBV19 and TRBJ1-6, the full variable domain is DGGITQSPKYLFRKEGQNVTLSCEQNLNHDAMYWYRQDPGQGLRLIYYSQIVNDFQKGDIAEGYSVSREKKESFPLTVTSAQKNPTAFYLCASSIDLDWGGSPLHFGNGTRLTVT.

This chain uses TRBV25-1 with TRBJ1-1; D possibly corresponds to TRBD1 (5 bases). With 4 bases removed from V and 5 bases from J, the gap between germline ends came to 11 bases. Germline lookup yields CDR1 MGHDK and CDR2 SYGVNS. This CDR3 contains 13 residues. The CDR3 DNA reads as TGTGCCAGCAGTGGACTGGGGGGAACTGAAGCTTTCTTT. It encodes CASSGLGGTEAFF.

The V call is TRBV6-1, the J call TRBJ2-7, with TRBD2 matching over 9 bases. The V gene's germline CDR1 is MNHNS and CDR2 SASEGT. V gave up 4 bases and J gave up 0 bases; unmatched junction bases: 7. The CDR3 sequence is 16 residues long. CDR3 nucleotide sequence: TGTGCCAGCAGTGCAACTAGCGGGCCGAGCTCCTACGAGCAGTACTTC. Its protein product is CASSATSGPSSYEQYF.

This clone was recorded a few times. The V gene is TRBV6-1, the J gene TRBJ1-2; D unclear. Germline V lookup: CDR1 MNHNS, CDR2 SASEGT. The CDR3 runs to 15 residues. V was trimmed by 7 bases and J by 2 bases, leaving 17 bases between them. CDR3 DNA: TGTGCCAGCACAGTGGGCGGGAGTATGAACTATGGCTACACCTTC. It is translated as CASTVGGSMNYGYTF.